The T cell receptor (beta chain) under discussion was sequenced for a study of CD8 T cells in Susac syndrome. Germline V gene lookup returns CDR1 SGHRS and CDR2 YFSETQ. Trimming left V 4 bases short and J 3 bases short, with 23 bases between. The CDR3 consists of 17 residues. RNA was extracted with the RNeasy kit, and a quantity of about 0.45 to 1 ug was reverse transcribed using random hexamers. From the immunoSEQ multiplex PCR reads, TCRdb called clonotypes with MiXCR, one entry per CDR3 protein. This sample carries some 300,000 distinct CDR3 sequences, 89% of them seen once, and the ten largest clones take approximately 0.18%. Sequencing of TCR beta was undertaken in CD8+ and CD4+ T cells derived from blood. The multiple sclerosis controls, all treatment-naive patients, had relapsing-remitting disease that was stable or active. Negative magnetic isolation gave CD8+ and CD4+ cells; FACS enriched CD8+ TEMRA.

The source is a human donor with multiple sclerosis. Material: CD8+ T cells from PBMCs. The chain carries TRBV5-1 and TRBJ2-7; D might be TRBD2 (6 bases). CDR3 in DNA: TGCGCCAGCAGCCGAAGGAGGAGGGCGACACCCCTCTACGAGCAGTACTTC. Its protein product is CASSRRRRATPLYEQYF. Variable domain in full (rest from reference TRBV5-1 and TRBJ2-7): KAGVTQTPRYLIKTRGQQVTLSCSPISGHRSVSWYQQTPGQGLQFLFEYFSETQRNKGNFPGRFSGRQFSNSRSEMNVSTLELGDSALYLCASSRRRRATPLYEQYFGPGTRLTVT.